These T cell receptor beta chains were read from a single sample in a study of blood T cell repertoires in COVID-19. Profiling relied on immunoSEQ multiplex PCR, and the TCRdb table lists in-frame clones only, not all of them. The profile shows some 150,000 clones, roughly 81% of them singletons. Sequencing input: peripheral blood. The receptors were sampled from a man in his forties with acute or convalescent COVID-19. The conserved cysteine and the conserved F or W are not part of the CDR3 here. Each record gives: J gene, V gene, clone size, CDR3 protein. Not every row has a clone size; where given, it reads once, few, many or a size class.

TRBJ1-2 | TRBV24-1 | . | ATSDAGSPEGYGYT
TRBJ1-3 | TRBV7-8 | . | ASSITGGSGNTIY
TRBJ1-2 | TRBV3-1/TRBV3-2 | . | ASSHPRGVDYGYT
TRBJ2-2 | TRBV7-3 | . | ASRLPTGELF
TRBJ2-7 | TRBV21-1 | . | ASSKGRGPPTLPQY
TRBJ2-3 | TRBV5-1 | . | ASSYSSGGRTDTQY
TRBJ2-5 | TRBV6-4 | . | ASSDSTSGGAETQY
TRBJ1-1 | TRBV7-2 | . | ASSFQKGQGVTEAF
TRBJ2-5 | TRBV7-3 | . | ASSLATRGETQY
TRBJ1-2 | TRBV28 | . | ASSPRQGAVSGYT
TRBJ1-2 | TRBV6-5 | . | ASRPGRGERGYT
TRBJ1-2 | TRBV3-1/TRBV3-2 | few | ASSTPQGLNYGYT
TRBJ2-3 | TRBV3-1/TRBV3-2 | . | ASSPGLASDTQY
TRBJ2-7 | TRBV5-4 | . | ASSFEPSTYEQY
TRBJ2-4 | TRBV9 | few | ASSVGTGKNIQY
TRBJ1-5 | TRBV21-1 | . | ASSIHRGYNQPQH
TRBJ2-2 | TRBV6-5 | . | ASSYRGQNTGELF
TRBJ2-2 | TRBV5-1 | . | ASSYDRNTGELF
TRBJ2-1 | TRBV19 | . | ASSIPGTGVNEQF
TRBJ1-4 | TRBV7-9 | few | ASSLSGRLNEKLF
TRBJ1-4 | TRBV6-5 | . | ASRGQGMEKLF
TRBJ2-7 | TRBV4-1 | . | ASSQTGTGGQEQY
TRBJ2-7 | TRBV11-1 | once | ASSLGTASYEQY
TRBJ1-2 | TRBV3-1/TRBV3-2 | once | ASSQGGQLLYGYT
TRBJ2-1 | TRBV7-2 | . | ASSSRQGSVEQF
TRBJ1-1 | TRBV19 | . | ASSRQGGNTEAF
TRBJ1-2 | TRBV19 | . | ASRPLDRTVGGYT
TRBJ1-1 | TRBV28 | . | ASRTQGLGTEAF
TRBJ1-2 | TRBV3-1/TRBV3-2 | . | ASSQEMARGVGYT
TRBJ1-1 | TRBV18 | . | ASSPQREGLSEAF
TRBJ1-1 | TRBV7-9 | . | ASSSINTEAF
TRBJ1-1 | TRBV18 | . | ASSPERGTEAF
TRBJ2-7 | TRBV5-4 | . | ASQNRGTYEQY
TRBJ1-1 | TRBV6-5 | . | ASGRTGDVGTEAF
TRBJ1-6 | TRBV4-2 | . | ASSQARTDLHSPLH
TRBJ2-5 | TRBV30 | . | AWSSGLAGGWQETQY
TRBJ2-7 | TRBV27 | . | ATWTSYSEQY
TRBJ1-5 | TRBV28 | once | ASSSTGFGGSNQPQH
TRBJ1-3 | TRBV2 | . | ASSVLGNTIY
TRBJ1-2 | TRBV9 | . | ASSNPGTGGPGNYGYT
TRBJ1-4 | TRBV11-3 | . | ASSLSPGQTTSNEKLF
TRBJ1-5 | TRBV5-8 | . | ASSLEDRGNQPQH
TRBJ2-7 | TRBV5-4 | . | ASSYPGQNYEQY
TRBJ1-3 | TRBV30 | . | AWTTGAGNTIY
TRBJ2-2 | TRBV9 | . | ASSARTNTGELF
TRBJ1-1 | TRBV5-4 | . | ASSLDSRNTEAF
TRBJ2-1 | TRBV24-1 | . | ATSETTAGSYNEQF
TRBJ2-7 | TRBV2 | . | ASRLTGGAYEQY
TRBJ2-7 | TRBV5-1 | . | ASSLAAGGEQY
TRBJ2-7 | TRBV28 | . | ASSSQGLGSYEQY
TRBJ1-2 | TRBV2 | . | ASNPGQNYGYT
TRBJ2-7 | TRBV11-3 | . | ASSLGETATYEQY
TRBJ1-2 | TRBV7-2 | . | ASSLGTEYGYT
TRBJ2-3 | TRBV9 | . | ASSVEKRGSDTQY
TRBJ1-4 | TRBV9 | . | ASATGATNEKLF
TRBJ1-1 | TRBV19 | . | ASSSPTGEGGTEAF
TRBJ2-5 | TRBV9 | . | ASSVGASGVQETQY